The entry below gives a single T cell receptor (beta chain) sequence along with its context. Antigen: not known. This entry comes from a study of T-cell memory formation after mild COVID-19. Whole-study results and caveats: Among clones peaking at day 37 in the second wave, SARS-CoV-2 specificity remained unconfirmed. Mostly located in CM and EM were contracting CD4+ clones, with contracting CD8+ clones located in EMRA. Pre-infection memory contained some responding clones, which suggested that cross-reactive memory had joined. Clones that contracted from day 15 to 85 had balanced CD4/CD8; later expanders were CD4+ biased.

One entry per CDR3 protein results from TCRdb running MiXCR on the 5' RACE reads. The profile shows around 390,000 distinct CDR3 sequences, more than 15% of them singletons. Per the germline V gene, CDR1 is SGHAT and CDR2 is FQNNGV. Trimming shortened V by 4 bases and J by 4 bases, and 19 bases separated the two germline ends. The CDR3 loop spans 16 amino acids. This sequence joins TRBV11-2 and TRBJ1-1; D not resolved. This sequence was found in a man aged 18 to 29 who had mild COVID-19 (a few samples of this study predate the infection). Cell type and time point are not known. Material: PBMCs or a T cell subset sorted from them (not recorded which). The CDR3 loop is CASSSPDHISSTEAFF. The CDR3 DNA reads TGTGCCAGCAGCTCGCCCGACCATATAAGTAGCACTGAAGCTTTCTTT. Looking up the rest from reference TRBV11-2 and TRBJ1-1 gives the full variable domain: EAGVAQSPRYKIIEKRQSVAFWCNPISGHATLYWYQQILGQGPKLLIQFQNNGVVDDSQLPKDRFSAERLKGVDSTLKIQPAKLEDSAVYLCASSSPDHISSTEAFFGQGTRLTVV.